This TCR beta chain was identified in a study of control samples from healthy donors and cancer patients. V lost 3 bases, J lost 4 bases, and 2 bases stayed unmatched. This CDR3 contains 15 residues. The germline CDR1 and CDR2 sequences are SEHNR and FQNEAQ (reference sequence). Profiled with immunoSEQ multiplex PCR; TCRdb holds only in-frame clones, not every one. The table records 25,000 to 30,000 clones, approximately 90% of them present only once. The TCR was taken from a woman aged 40 to 50 with lung cancer. This rearrangement joins TRBV7-9 to TRBJ2-1; 11 positions agree with TRBD2. Material: PBMCs. The CDR3 DNA follows: TGTGCCAGCAGCTTGACTAGCGGGAAATACAATGAGCAGTTCTTC. This sequence encodes CASSLTSGKYNEQFF.